Below, 22 T cell receptor beta chains from the same sample are listed, as sequenced in a study of blood T cell repertoires in COVID-19. The method was immunoSEQ multiplex PCR; TCRdb's version includes in-frame clones alone and lacks a portion of them. The data hold some 130,000 clones, with approximately 84% observed a single time. Sequencing used peripheral blood. Receptors were obtained from a human donor in a cohort sampled during active COVID-19.

This chain uses TRBV19 with TRBJ2-3; 7 nucleotides agree with TRBD1. J was trimmed by 4 bases and V by 5 bases; bases with no gene match: 6. Germline CDR1 and CDR2: LNHDA and SQIVND (reference sequence). The CDR3 sequence is 14 residues long. This CDR3 is CASSLRQGPDTQYF. The CDR3 nucleotides read TGTGCCAGTAGTCTCAGACAGGGACCAGATACGCAGTATTTT.

This clone has a handful of counts. The J gene is TRBJ1-3, the V gene TRBV6-6; D uncertain. V gave up 0 bases and J gave up 4 bases, with 7 bases separating them. The CDR3 spans 14 residues. Germline assignment: CDR1 MNHNY and CDR2 SVGAGI (reference sequence). The CDR3, as DNA: TGTGCCAGCAGTTACTCCGAGTCCGGAAACACCATATATTTT. Its translation: CASSYSESGNTIYF.

V is TRBV5-1 and J is TRBJ2-2; 8 nucleotides align to TRBD2. Losses at the gene ends were 2 bases for V and 3 bases for J; bases not matched to a gene: 3. CDR1 is SGHRS, CDR2 YFSETQ, per germline. The CDR3 loop spans 15 amino acids. CDR3 DNA sequence: TGCGCCAGCAGCTTTGACGGGGGGGACACCGGGGAGCTGTTTTTT. Its translation is CASSFDGGDTGELFF.

The J gene is TRBJ2-5, the V gene TRBV10-3; the D gene is possibly TRBD1 (5 bases). V dropped 5 bases and J dropped 2 bases, with 9 bases sitting between them. The germline V gene encodes CDR1 ENHRY and CDR2 SYGVKD. This CDR3 spans 13 amino acids. CDR3 region: CAISLPGQETQYF. CDR3 coding DNA: TGTGCCATCAGTCTGCCAGGGCAAGAGACCCAGTACTTC.

This clone turned up a few times. The chain is built from TRBV5-5 and TRBJ1-2; D gene ambiguous. The CDR3 is 13 amino acids. V lost 1 base, J lost 7 bases, and 11 bases lay in between. Germline lookup yields CDR1 SGHKS and CDR2 YYEKEE (reference sequence). The CDR3 nucleotides are TGTGCCAGCAGCTTGTACCCGGGAGGTGGCTACACCTTC. This gives the protein CASSLYPGGGYTF.

The chain employs TRBV9 and TRBJ1-2; 8 positions agree with TRBD1. Germline CDR1 and CDR2: SGDLS and YYNGEE. With 3 bases clipped from V and 5 bases from J, the junction kept 9 bases outside the gene matches. The CDR3 spans 15 residues. The CDR3: CASSARTGNFYGYTF. The CDR3 nucleotides read TGTGCCAGCAGCGCTCGGACAGGGAACTTTTATGGCTACACCTTC.

This clone has just a few counts. The chain has TRBV25-1 and TRBJ2-1; 10 nucleotides agree with TRBD2. Trimming took 4 bases from V and 12 from J; bases not matched to a gene: 6. Germline lookup yields CDR1 MGHDK and CDR2 SYGVNS. The CDR3 is 13 amino acids. This chain's CDR3 is CASSVLAGGGQFF. The CDR3 DNA reads as TGTGCCAGCAGTGTTTTAGCGGGGGGCGGGCAGTTCTTC.

The rearrangement links TRBV5-1 to TRBJ1-2; D is unresolved. The germline V and J ends were trimmed by 2 bases and 8 bases, with 13 bases remaining between them. The CDR3 has 13 amino acids. Germline V gene sequence: CDR1 SGHRS, CDR2 YFSETQ. CDR3: CASSFSDKSGYTF. In DNA, the CDR3 is TGCGCCAGCAGCTTTTCCGACAAGTCCGGCTACACCTTC. Looking up the rest from reference TRBV5-1 and TRBJ1-2 gives the full variable domain: KAGVTQTPRYLIKTRGQQVTLSCSPISGHRSVSWYQQTPGQGLQFLFEYFSETQRNKGNFPGRFSGRQFSNSRSEMNVSTLELGDSALYLCASSFSDKSGYTFGSGTRLTVV.

The V and J genes are TRBV3-1 (or the pseudogene TRBV3-2) and TRBJ1-5; D not resolved. From germline, CDR1 is LGHDT and CDR2 YNNKEL (reference sequence). V was shortened by 0 bases and J by 4 bases, with 10 bases between the two germline ends. The CDR3 is 15 residues long. The CDR3 spells CASSQDISGNQPQHF. Written as DNA, the CDR3 is TGTGCCAGCAGCCAAGATATATCGGGGAATCAGCCCCAGCATTTT.

J is TRBJ1-1 and V is TRBV5-1; 9 nucleotides align to TRBD1. J gave up 3 bases and V 3 bases, and 6 bases lay outside the gene matches. Germline V CDR1 and CDR2: SGHRS, YFSETQ. This CDR3 comprises 15 residues. For the CDR3, the DNA is TGCGCCAGCAGCTGGGGACAGGGCGGGTACACTGAAGCTTTCTTT. As protein: CASSWGQGGYTEAFF. The complete variable domain, with remaining parts taken from reference TRBV5-1 and TRBJ1-1, reads KAGVTQTPRYLIKTRGQQVTLSCSPISGHRSVSWYQQTPGQGLQFLFEYFSETQRNKGNFPGRFSGRQFSNSRSEMNVSTLELGDSALYLCASSWGQGGYTEAFFGQGTRLTVV.

The V and J genes are TRBV5-1 and TRBJ2-5; perhaps TRBD1 as D (7 bases). This CDR3 comprises 14 residues. Trimming cost V 4 bases and J 5 bases, with 15 bases left between them. CDR1 is SGHRS and CDR2 is YFSETQ in the germline V gene. CDR3 protein: CASSPGGGGETQYF. CDR3 DNA: TGCGCCAGCAGCCCTGGAGGGGGCGGGGAGACCCAGTACTTC.

This clone occurred a few times. This chain connects TRBV5-4 to TRBJ1-6, with D perhaps TRBD1 (6 bases). The CDR3 contains 13 residues. The V gene's germline CDR1 is SGHNT and CDR2 YYREEE (reference sequence). Trimming shortened V by 4 bases and J by 7 bases, and 9 bases separated the two germline ends. The CDR3 loop reads CASSKDRNSPLHF. Here the CDR3 DNA reads TGTGCCAGCAGCAAAGACAGGAATTCACCCCTCCACTTT. Filled out from reference TRBV5-4 and TRBJ1-6, the complete variable domain reads ETGVTQSPTHLIKTRGQQVTLRCSSQSGHNTVSWYQQALGQGPQFIFQYYREEENGRGNFPPRFSGLQFPNYSSELNVNALELDDSALYLCASSKDRNSPLHFGNGTRLTVT.

J is TRBJ2-7 and V is TRBV11-3, with TRBD2 as a possible D gene (6 bases). This CDR3 has 15 amino acids. The germline gives CDR1 SGHNT, CDR2 YENEEA. The V end was cut by 0 bases, the J end by 5 bases, with 14 bases between. CDR3 loop: CASSLDLQGGDEQYF. CDR3 DNA sequence: TGTGCCAGCAGCTTAGATCTGCAGGGCGGGGACGAGCAGTACTTC.

This rearrangement joins TRBV9 to TRBJ2-1; 9 nucleotides match TRBD2. The V gene end was trimmed by 4 bases and the J gene end by 4 bases; junction bases not matched to a gene: 3. Germline values: CDR1 SGDLS, CDR2 YYNGEE. The CDR3 covers 14 residues. CDR3 nucleotide sequence: TGTGCCAGCAGCCCTCTAGCGGGGTACAATGAGCAGTTCTTC. Translating it yields CASSPLAGYNEQFF.

In its sample, this clone was seen a few times. The V gene is TRBV24-1, the J gene TRBJ2-2, with D possibly being TRBD1 (5 bases). With 7 bases removed from V and 6 bases from J, the gap between germline ends came to 11 bases. CDR3 size: 13 residues. The germline gives CDR1 KGHDR, CDR2 SFDVKD. The CDR3 DNA sequence: TGTGCCACCAGGCAGGGTGGGGCCGGGGAGCTGTTTTTT. This translates into CATRQGGAGELFF.

The J gene is TRBJ2-7, the V gene TRBV12-1; the D call of TRBD2 is as the table states it, not checked on the DNA. TRBV12-1 represents a pseudogene. This CDR3 spans 16 amino acids. CDR3 region: CASRRLPSDSSYEQYV. The CDR3 DNA is TGTGCCAGCAGGAGACTCCCTAGCGATTCGTCCTACGAGCAGTACGTC.

The J gene is TRBJ1-1, the V gene TRBV10-3; TRBD1 aligns across 9 bases. Germline CDR1 is ENHRY and CDR2 is SYGVKD. V shed 5 bases and J 1 base; nucleotides not matched to a gene: 5. The CDR3 has 15 amino acids. The CDR3 nucleotides are TGTGCCATCAGTCCCGGGACAGGGACGAACACTGAAGCTTTCTTT. Residues: CAISPGTGTNTEAFF.

The chain links TRBV11-3 to TRBJ1-4; D is perhaps TRBD1 (6 bases). The CDR3 covers 14 residues. The ends were cut back, 6 bases at V and 6 bases at J, with 14 bases in the middle. Per the germline V gene, CDR1 is SGHNT and CDR2 is YENEEA. The CDR3 protein is CASSEGGVDEKLFF. The CDR3 DNA reads TGTGCCAGCAGTGAAGGGGGGGTGGATGAAAAACTGTTTTTT.

This chain links TRBV7-3 with TRBJ2-3; 9 bases line up with TRBD2. Germline V gene lookup returns CDR1 SGHTA and CDR2 FQGTGA. CDR3 length equals 14 residues. The junction had 1 base not matched to a gene; V was cut back by 1 base and J by 5 bases. CDR3 residues: CASSLRAGGDTQYF. Here the CDR3 DNA reads TGTGCCAGCAGCTTAAGAGCGGGGGGAGATACGCAGTATTTT.

Concerning this clone itself: The junction departs from germline at one end; a sequencing error may be responsible. The genes are TRBV5-4 and TRBJ2-1; D is possibly TRBD2 (5 bases). The germline CDR1 and CDR2 sequences are SGHNT and YYREEE (reference sequence). CDR3 length equals 16 residues. The chain's CDR3 is CASSLGMSSGYNKQFF. The CDR3 DNA follows: TGTGCCAGCAGCTTGGGTATGTCCAGCGGCTACAATAAGCAGTTCTTC.

The chain combines TRBV5-6 with TRBJ1-1, with a possible D match to TRBD1 (5 bases). This CDR3 comprises 14 residues. Trimming removed 6 bases at V and 1 base at J, with 13 bases between. Germline CDR1 SGHDT, CDR2 YYEEEE. The CDR3 sequence: CASNVRVGNTEAFF. The CDR3 DNA reads TGTGCCAGCAACGTCAGGGTGGGGAACACTGAAGCTTTCTTT.

The V and J genes are TRBV3-1 (or the pseudogene TRBV3-2) and TRBJ2-2; no clear D gene. Between the trimmed V and J ends, which lost 4 bases and 8 bases, there was a span of 11 bases. Looked up from germline, CDR1 is LGHDT and CDR2 is YNNKEL (reference sequence). The CDR3 covers 13 residues. CDR3: CASSRIDQGELFF. The CDR3 bases are TGTGCCAGCAGCCGAATAGATCAAGGGGAGCTGTTTTTT.